This note documents a single T cell receptor (beta chain) sequence. The data originate from a study of cytomegalovirus exposure and HLA in healthy donors. Trimming left V 2 bases short and J 5 bases short, with 18 bases between. CDR1 is MGHDK, CDR2 SYGVNS, per germline. The CDR3 totals 16 residues. Vbeta (60) and Jbeta (13) primers were used in the PCR. Some clones are missing from TCRdb's copy, which holds only in-frame ones; the method was immunoSEQ multiplex PCR. The table lists 85,000 to 100,000 clones, more than 75% of them singletons. The sample comprised PBMCs. The chain has TRBV25-1 and TRBJ1-2, with D unresolved. This receptor was taken from a woman aged 55-69 years in good health and CMV-seronegative. The chain's CDR3 is CASSERGPPTWYGYTF. The CDR3 DNA reads TGTGCCAGCAGTGAAAGAGGTCCACCTACCTGGTATGGCTACACCTTC.